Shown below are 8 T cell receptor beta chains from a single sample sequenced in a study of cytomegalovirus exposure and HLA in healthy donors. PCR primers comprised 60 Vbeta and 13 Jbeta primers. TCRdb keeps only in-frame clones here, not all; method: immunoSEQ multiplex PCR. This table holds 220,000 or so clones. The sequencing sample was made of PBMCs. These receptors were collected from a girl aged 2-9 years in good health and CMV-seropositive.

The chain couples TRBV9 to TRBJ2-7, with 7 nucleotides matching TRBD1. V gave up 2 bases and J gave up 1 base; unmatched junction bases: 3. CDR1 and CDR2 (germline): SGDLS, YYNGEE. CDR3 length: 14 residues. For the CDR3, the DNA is TGTGCCAGCAGCGTCCAGGGGGATTCCTACGAGCAGTACTTC. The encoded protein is CASSVQGDSYEQYF.

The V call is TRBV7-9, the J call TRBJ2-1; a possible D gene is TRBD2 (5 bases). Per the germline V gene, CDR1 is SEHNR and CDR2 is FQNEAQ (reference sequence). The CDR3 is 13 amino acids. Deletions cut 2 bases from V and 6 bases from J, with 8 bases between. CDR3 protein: CASSLTSRNEQFF. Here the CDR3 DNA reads TGTGCCAGCAGCTTAACTAGTCGCAATGAGCAGTTCTTC. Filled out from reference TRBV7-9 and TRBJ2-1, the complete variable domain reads DTGVSQNPRHKITKRGQNVTFRCDPISEHNRLYWYRQTLGQGPEFLTYFQNEAQLEKSRLLSDRFSAERPKGSFSTLEIQRTEQGDSAMYLCASSLTSRNEQFFGPGTRLTVL.

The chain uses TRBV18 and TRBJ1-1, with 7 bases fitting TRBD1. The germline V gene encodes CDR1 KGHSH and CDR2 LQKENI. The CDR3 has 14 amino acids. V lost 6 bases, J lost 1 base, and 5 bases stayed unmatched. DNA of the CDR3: TGTGCCAGCTCCCTCGGGACAGCGAACACTGAAGCTTTCTTT. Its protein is CASSLGTANTEAFF.

The DNA of the CDR3 is TGTGCCAGTCTTGAATCGCCCGGGTCCCGGGACAGGCGCTTTAGCAATCAGCCCCAGCATTTT. It encodes CASLESPGSRDRRFSNQPQHF. The genes are TRBV19 and TRBJ1-5, with 8 bases matching TRBD1. Germline CDR1 is LNHDA and CDR2 is SQIVND (reference sequence). Trimming removed 8 bases from V and 0 bases from J; junction bases left unmatched: 24. The CDR3 spans 21 residues.

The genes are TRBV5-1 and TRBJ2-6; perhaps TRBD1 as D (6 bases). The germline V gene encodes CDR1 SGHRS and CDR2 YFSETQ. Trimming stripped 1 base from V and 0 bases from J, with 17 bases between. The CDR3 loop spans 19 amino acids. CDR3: CASSLTTGIPNSGANVLTF. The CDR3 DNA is TGCGCCAGCAGCTTGACTACAGGGATCCCCAACTCTGGGGCCAACGTCCTGACTTTC.

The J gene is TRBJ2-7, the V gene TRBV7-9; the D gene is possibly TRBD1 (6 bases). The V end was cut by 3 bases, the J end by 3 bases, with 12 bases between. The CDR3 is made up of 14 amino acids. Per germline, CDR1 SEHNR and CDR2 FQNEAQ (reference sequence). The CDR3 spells CASSLTGTNYEQYF. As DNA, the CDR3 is TGTGCCAGCAGCTTGACCGGGACAAACTACGAGCAGTACTTC.

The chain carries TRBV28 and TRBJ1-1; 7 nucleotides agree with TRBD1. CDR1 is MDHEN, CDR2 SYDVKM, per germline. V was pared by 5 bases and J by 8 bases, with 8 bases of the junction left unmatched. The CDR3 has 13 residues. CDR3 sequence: CASSQLHRGEAFF. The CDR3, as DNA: TGTGCCAGCAGTCAACTTCACAGGGGAGAAGCTTTCTTT.

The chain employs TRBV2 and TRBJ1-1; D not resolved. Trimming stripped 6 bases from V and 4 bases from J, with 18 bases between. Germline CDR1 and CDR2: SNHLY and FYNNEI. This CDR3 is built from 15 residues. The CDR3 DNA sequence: TGTGCCAGCAGGTTGGCCAAGGTTGGAGGCACTGAAGCTTTCTTT. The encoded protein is CASRLAKVGGTEAFF.